These 12 T cell receptor beta chains share one sample of origin, sequenced in a study of shared clonotypes between healthy human individuals. The repertoire was sequenced with immunoSEQ multiplex PCR; TCRdb's copy has only in-frame clones and lacks some. The table lists about 730,000 clones, roughly two thirds of them singletons. Source material: memory CD4+ T cells sorted from blood. Documented subset: CD45RA-negative fraction. Every receptor here comes from a woman between 25 and 40 years old in good health.

The chain employs TRBV5-1 and TRBJ2-3, with unresolved D. Germline values: CDR1 SGHRS, CDR2 YFSETQ. This CDR3 contains 13 residues. V was cut by 4 bases and J by 0 bases, with 6 bases left in between. Here the CDR3 DNA reads TGCGCCAGCAGCCCCGACAGCACAGATACGCAGTATTTT. It is translated as CASSPDSTDTQYF.

This chain joins TRBV19 and TRBJ1-5; 7 bases line up with TRBD1. With 7 bases clipped from V and 0 bases from J, the junction kept 6 bases outside the gene matches. The CDR3 covers 15 residues. Looked up from germline, CDR1 is LNHDA and CDR2 is SQIVND (reference sequence). In DNA, the CDR3 is TGTGCCAGTAAAGGGACAGTTAATAGCAATCAGCCCCAGCATTTT. It translates to CASKGTVNSNQPQHF.

Only one count was recorded for this clone. The V call is TRBV19, the J call TRBJ2-1; no clear D gene. Trimming pared 7 bases from V and 7 bases from J, leaving 14 bases between. The CDR3 has 13 residues. From germline, CDR1 is LNHDA and CDR2 SQIVND (reference sequence). The CDR3 DNA reads as TGTGCCAGTAATGACCCCAACCAAAATGAGCAGTTCTTC. This codes for CASNDPNQNEQFF.

This clone was seen more than once but under ten times. The J gene is TRBJ2-1, the V gene TRBV10-3; 9 nucleotides agree with TRBD2. Germline loops: CDR1 ENHRY, CDR2 SYGVKD. CDR3 length: 19 amino acids. Losses at the gene ends were 5 bases for V and 1 base for J; bases not matched to a gene: 15. The CDR3 reads CAISSPDSGSLTSYNEQFF. Written as DNA, the CDR3 is TGTGCCATCAGTTCCCCGGATAGCGGGAGTCTTACGTCCTACAATGAGCAGTTCTTC.

This clone was counted at least ten times. The sample has other DNA sequences that encode this CDR3 too. The CDR3 DNA reads TGTGCCAGCTCACAGCAAGAGACCCAGTACTTC. It codes for CASSQQETQYF. The chain couples TRBV18 to TRBJ2-5; D uncertain. The CDR3 totals 11 residues. Germline V gene data show CDR1 as KGHSH and CDR2 as LQKENI. V was cut by 4 bases and J by 2 bases, with 2 bases left in between.

This clone was counted between two and nine times. The chain is built from TRBV10-1 and TRBJ2-7, with D perhaps TRBD2 (6 bases). The CDR3 loop spans 11 amino acids. V dropped 3 bases and J dropped 7 bases, with 7 bases sitting between them. CDR1 WNHNN and CDR2 SYGVQD come from the germline V gene (reference sequence). The CDR3 DNA is TGCGCCAGCAGTGAAGGGACTGAGCAGTACTTC. Its translation: CASSEGTEQYF.

J is TRBJ1-5 and V is TRBV7-8; D not certain. V lost 3 bases and J lost 4, with 7 bases in between. Germline V CDR1 and CDR2: SGHVS, FQNEAQ. This CDR3 is 13 amino acids long. The CDR3 reads CASSFQENQPQHF. In DNA form, the CDR3 reads TGTGCCAGCAGCTTTCAGGAAAATCAGCCCCAGCATTTT.

The V gene is TRBV28, the J gene TRBJ1-3, with 12 nucleotides matching TRBD1. CDR1 is MDHEN and CDR2 is SYDVKM in the germline V gene. Trimming cost V 4 bases and J 4 bases; bases outside gene matches: 5. CDR3 length: 16 residues. The CDR3 reads CASSSRGQGAGNTIYF. The CDR3 DNA sequence: TGTGCCAGCAGTTCCCGGGGACAGGGGGCCGGAAACACCATATATTTT.

Note on this clone: A much larger clone differs from this one at a single base, so this may be a read error. The sample carries other DNA sequences with the same CDR3. The chain has TRBV28 and TRBJ1-3; D is undetermined. From germline, CDR1 is MDHEN and CDR2 SYDVKM. The germline V and J ends were trimmed by 3 bases and 4 bases, with 4 bases remaining between them. The CDR3 covers 12 residues. The CDR3 bases are TGTGCCAGCAGTTTCTCGGGAAACACCATATATTTT. Its translation: CASSFSGNTIYF.

The rearrangement uses TRBV11-2 and TRBJ2-7; D unresolved. The CDR3 has 16 residues. Between the trimmed V and J ends, which lost 4 bases and 2 bases, there was a span of 18 bases. Germline values: CDR1 SGHAT, CDR2 FQNNGV. The CDR3 protein is CASSSSVGRRTYEQYF. In DNA, the CDR3 is TGTGCCAGCAGCTCCTCGGTTGGCAGGCGGACCTACGAGCAGTACTTC.

This chain joins TRBV18 and TRBJ2-1; D unresolved. Germline lookup yields CDR1 KGHSH and CDR2 LQKENI. Trimming removed 2 bases at V and 3 bases at J, with 11 bases between. This CDR3 has 15 residues. The CDR3 region is CASSPLQGGYNEQFF. Here the CDR3 DNA reads TGTGCCAGCTCACCATTACAAGGTGGCTACAATGAGCAGTTCTTC.

This chain links TRBV5-1 with TRBJ2-7; TRBD1 aligns across 9 bases. CDR1 SGHRS and CDR2 YFSETQ come from the germline V gene. This CDR3 has 15 residues. V shed 3 bases and J 2 bases; nucleotides not matched to a gene: 6. CDR3 amino acids: CASSSAGTGTYEQYF. CDR3 in DNA: TGCGCCAGCAGCTCCGCCGGGACAGGGACCTACGAGCAGTACTTC.